This TCR beta chain was sequenced in a study of identical twins. A word on this clonotype: What it binds is not known.

Each CDR3 protein gets one entry after TCRdb re-called the 5' RACE reads with MiXCR. The data contain approximately 1.8 million distinct CDR3 sequences, less than 40% of them singletons. Study-wide results and limits: Interpretation of the results relied on cross-sectional statistical analysis and not on following the same donors. Twin sharing of out-of-frame TCR alpha was underestimated by models in monozygotic pairs.

Sequencing was carried out using cord blood. The source is a newborn girl in good health.

CDR3: CASSYVASNYGYTF. The CDR3 DNA follows: TGTGCCAGCAGTTACGTGGCCAGCAACTATGGCTACACCTTC. V gene TRBV6-5 combines with J gene TRBJ1-2; no firm D call. Germline V gene data show CDR1 as MNHEY and CDR2 as SVGAGI. CDR3 length equals 14 residues. V shed 2 bases and J shed 2 bases, with 9 bases lying between them.